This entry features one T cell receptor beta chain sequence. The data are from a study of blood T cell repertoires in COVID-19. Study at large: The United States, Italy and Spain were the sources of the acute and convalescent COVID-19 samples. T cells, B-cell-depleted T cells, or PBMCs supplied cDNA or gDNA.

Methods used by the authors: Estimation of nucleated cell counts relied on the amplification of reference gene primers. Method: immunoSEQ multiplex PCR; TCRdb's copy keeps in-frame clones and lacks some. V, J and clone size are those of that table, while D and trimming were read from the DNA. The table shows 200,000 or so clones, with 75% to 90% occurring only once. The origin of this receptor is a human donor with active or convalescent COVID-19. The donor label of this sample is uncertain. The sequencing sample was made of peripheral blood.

CDR3 coding DNA: TGTGCCAGCAGTTTTGGCAGAAATCAGCCCCAGCATTTT. Protein sequence: CASSFGRNQPQHF. This rearrangement joins TRBV6-2 or TRBV6-3 to TRBJ1-5; D not certain. From germline, CDR1 is MNHEY and CDR2 SVGEGT. V was pared by 4 bases and J by 4 bases, with 8 bases between. This CDR3 is 13 amino acids long.